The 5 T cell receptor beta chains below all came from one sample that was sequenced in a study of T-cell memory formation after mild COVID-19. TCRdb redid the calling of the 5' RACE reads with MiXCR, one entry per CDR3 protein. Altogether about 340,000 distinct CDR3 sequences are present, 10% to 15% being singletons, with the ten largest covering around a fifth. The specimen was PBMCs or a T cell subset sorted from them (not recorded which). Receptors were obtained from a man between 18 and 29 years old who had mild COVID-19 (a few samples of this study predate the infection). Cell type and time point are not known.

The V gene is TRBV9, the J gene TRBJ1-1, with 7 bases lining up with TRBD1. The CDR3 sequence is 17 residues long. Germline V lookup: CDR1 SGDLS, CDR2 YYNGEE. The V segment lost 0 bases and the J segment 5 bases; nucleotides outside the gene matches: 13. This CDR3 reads CASSVALDRAMLTEAFF. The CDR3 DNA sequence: TGTGCCAGCAGCGTAGCTCTCGACAGGGCCATGTTGACTGAAGCTTTCTTT. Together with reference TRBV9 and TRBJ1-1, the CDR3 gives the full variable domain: DSGVTQTPKHLITATGQRVTLRCSPRSGDLSVYWYQQSLDQGLQFLIQYYNGEERAKGNILERFSAQQFPDLHSELNLSSLELGDSALYFCASSVALDRAMLTEAFFGQGTRLTVV.

The CDR3 here is CWPVRGMNYGYTF. CDR3 DNA: TGTTGGCCCGTCAGGGGGATGAACTATGGCTACACCTTC. The chain is built from TRBV7-3 and TRBJ1-2; 7 nucleotides match TRBD1. Germline V gene sequence: CDR1 SGHTA, CDR2 FQGTGA. This CDR3 is built from 13 residues.

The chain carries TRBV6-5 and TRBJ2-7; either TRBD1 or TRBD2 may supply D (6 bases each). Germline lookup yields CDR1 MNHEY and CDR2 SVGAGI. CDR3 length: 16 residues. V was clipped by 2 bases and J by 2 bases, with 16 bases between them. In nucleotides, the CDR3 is TGTGCCAGCAGTTACGAAGGAACGGGGGCCCCCTACGAGCAGTACTTC. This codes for CASSYEGTGAPYEQYF.

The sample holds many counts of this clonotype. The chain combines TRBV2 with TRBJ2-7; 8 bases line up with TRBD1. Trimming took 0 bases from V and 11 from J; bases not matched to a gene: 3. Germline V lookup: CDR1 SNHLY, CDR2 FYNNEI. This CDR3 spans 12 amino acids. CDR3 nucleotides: TGTGCCAGCAGTGAAGCCCAGGGGGCAGAGTACTTC. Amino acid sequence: CASSEAQGAEYF.

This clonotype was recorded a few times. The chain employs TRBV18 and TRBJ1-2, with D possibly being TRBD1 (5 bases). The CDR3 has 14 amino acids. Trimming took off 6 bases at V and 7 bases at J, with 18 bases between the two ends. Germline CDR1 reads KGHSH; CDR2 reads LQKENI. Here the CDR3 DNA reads TGTGCCAGCTCGCGGGACCCCCGCGCGTCTGGCTACACCTTC. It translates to CASSRDPRASGYTF. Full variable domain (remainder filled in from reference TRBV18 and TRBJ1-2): NAGVMQNPRHLVRRRGQEARLRCSPMKGHSHVYWYRQLPEEGLKFMVYLQKENIIDESGMPKERFSAEFPKEGPSILRIQQVVRGDSAAYFCASSRDPRASGYTFGSGTRLTVV.